The rows below give T cell receptor beta chains drawn from one sample of a study of shared clonotypes between healthy human individuals. This table comes from immunoSEQ multiplex PCR, and its TCRdb copy is limited to in-frame clones, with some not included. The table records about 2.3 million clones, approximately 93% of them present only once. Source material: naive CD4+ T cells from PBMCs. The source is a man between 18 and 35 years old in good health. Some clones in this sample may be carry-over from other donors' samples. The CDR3 runs from the conserved cysteine through the conserved F or W. The D gene is left open where the match is weak. The size of a clone is reported for some rows only, either as once, few or many, or as a class for expanded clones.

d_call j_call clone_size v_call cdr3_nt cdr3_aa
NA TRBJ2-7 NA TRBV28 TGTGCCAGCAGTATCCCGAGGAGGGGCCAGGGAAACGAGCAGTACTTC CASSIPRRGQGNEQYF
TRBD2 TRBJ2-5 NA TRBV7-2 TGTGCCAGCAGCCGTAGTGGGACTAAGGAAGAGACCCAGTACTTC CASSRSGTKEETQYF
NA TRBJ2-7 NA TRBV7-8 TGTGCCAGCAGCTTAGCCGGGATCTCCTACGAGCAGTACTTC CASSLAGISYEQYF
TRBD2 TRBJ2-3 few TRBV7-9 TGTGCCAGCAGCTCTCGGACTAGCGGGACAGATACGCAGTATTTT CASSSRTSGTDTQYF
NA TRBJ1-3 NA TRBV18 TGTGCCAGCTCACCGGGAAGCTCTGGAAACACCATATATTTT CASSPGSSGNTIYF
TRBD2 TRBJ2-7 NA TRBV4-1 TGCGCCAGCAGCCCAGGACTAGCGGTTTCCCTCCACTACGAGCAGTACTTC CASSPGLAVSLHYEQYF
NA TRBJ1-4 NA TRBV10-3 TGTGCCATCAGCCCCCAGGGAACAGGCGCAACTAATGAAAAACTGTTTTTT CAISPQGTGATNEKLFF
NA TRBJ2-3 NA TRBV5-1 TGCGCCAGCAGCTTCACGGGGTCAGATACGCAGTATTTT CASSFTGSDTQYF
NA TRBJ2-1 once TRBV7-9 TGTGCCAGCAGCTCGCTGGGGCTGGCTAGGAATAATGAGCAGTTCTTC CASSSLGLARNNEQFF
NA TRBJ2-3 once TRBV6-5 TGTGCCAGCAGGCTCAGGAGCACAGATACGCAGTATTTT CASRLRSTDTQYF
TRBD1 TRBJ2-7 NA TRBV11-2 TGTGCCAGCAGCCCAACCGGGACAGGGGTCTACGAGCAGTACTTC CASSPTGTGVYEQYF
TRBD2 TRBJ2-1 once TRBV29-1 TGCAGCGTGCCACGGGGACTAGCGGGAGAGCAGTTCTTC CSVPRGLAGEQFF
NA TRBJ2-5 NA TRBV19 TGTGCCAGTAGTACGGCTAGCGCCCTAGCAGCCCAGTACTTC CASSTASALAAQYF
NA TRBJ2-1 NA TRBV19 TGTGCCAGTAGTAGAGAGCGGGTGAAGTACAATGAGCAGTTCTTC CASSRERVKYNEQFF
TRBD1 TRBJ2-3 NA TRBV19 TGTGCCAGCAGGGGGCGAGGCACAGATACGCAGTATTTT CASRGRGTDTQYF
NA TRBJ1-4 NA TRBV6-6 TGTGCCAGCAGTTACCCCAGACAGCTTAATGAAAAACTGTTTTTT CASSYPRQLNEKLFF
NA TRBJ2-7 NA TRBV6-6 TGTGCCAGCAGTCCCTGGTCATGGGGCTACGAGCAGTACTTC CASSPWSWGYEQYF
TRBD1 TRBJ2-7 NA TRBV10-1 TGCGCCAGCAGTGCGACAGGGGCAGGCTACGAGCAGTACTTC CASSATGAGYEQYF
NA TRBJ2-2 NA TRBV7-2 TGTGCCAGCACCTTCTGGGCAGGGGACACCGGGGAGCTGTTTTTT CASTFWAGDTGELFF
NA TRBJ1-1 NA TRBV5-1 TGCGCCAGCAGAAAATATATTGGGGCAGGGGAAAAAGAGGCCACTGAAGCTTTCTTT CASRKYIGAGEKEATEAFF
NA TRBJ1-1 NA TRBV28 TGTGCCAGCAGTTTCGCAGGCAGCATGAACACTGAAGCTTTCTTT CASSFAGSMNTEAFF
TRBD1 TRBJ2-5 NA TRBV11-2 TGTGCCAGCAGCGACAGGGCCCAAGAGACCCAGTACTTC CASSDRAQETQYF
NA TRBJ1-2 NA TRBV28 TGTGCCAGCAGCCAGTGGGCGGTACAATCTAACTATGGCTACACCTTC CASSQWAVQSNYGYTF
NA TRBJ1-1 NA TRBV4-1 TGCGCCAGCAGCCGCGTACCGCAGGGCCCCCCTGAAGCTTTCTTT CASSRVPQGPPEAFF
NA TRBJ2-7 NA TRBV10-1 TGCGCCAGCAGTCGGGGAAGGACTCCCTACGAGCAGTACTTC CASSRGRTPYEQYF
NA TRBJ1-1 NA TRBV5-1 TGCGCCAGCAGCGACCAGGAGAACACTGAAGCTTTCTTT CASSDQENTEAFF
TRBD2 TRBJ2-3 once TRBV7-2 TGTGCCAGCAGCTTAGTCCGACTAGCGGGACCTCCTCGCACAGATACGCAGTATTTT CASSLVRLAGPPRTDTQYF
NA TRBJ1-5 NA TRBV7-2 TGTGCCAGCAGCTTAGAGGGGCAGGGAAGTCAGCCCCAGCATTTT CASSLEGQGSQPQHF
TRBD2 TRBJ2-1 NA TRBV12-5 TGTGCTAGTGGTTCTCTTGGGACAAGCGGGAGGGGTGAGCAGTTCTTC CASGSLGTSGRGEQFF
NA TRBJ2-7 NA TRBV11-2 TGTGCCAGCAGCTTAGATCTTTCGGCCTACGAGCAGTACTTC CASSLDLSAYEQYF
TRBD2 TRBJ2-3 NA TRBV2 TGTTCCGGGGGGGCAGGCACAGATACGCAGTATTTT CSGGAGTDTQYF
NA TRBJ1-1 NA TRBV29-1 TGCAGCGTTGCGGGGTGGGGGCACTCGGCTGAAGCTTTCTTT CSVAGWGHSAEAFF
NA TRBJ1-3 NA TRBV9 TGTGCCAGCAGCGTCGGACGGAGCTCTGGAAACACCATATATTTT CASSVGRSSGNTIYF
NA TRBJ1-3 NA TRBV5-1 TGCGCCAGCAGCCTCGGGGTCTCTGGAAACACCATATATTTT CASSLGVSGNTIYF
NA TRBJ2-1 NA TRBV18 TGTGCCAGCTCACGAGCCGGATATCTTCAGTCCTACAATGAGCAGTTCTTC CASSRAGYLQSYNEQFF
NA TRBJ1-2 NA TRBV6-5 TGTGCCAGCAGTTACTCGATAAAGACGGGTGGCTACACCTTC CASSYSIKTGGYTF
NA TRBJ2-2 NA TRBV9 TGTGCCAGCAGGGAAGGGGCCGGGTCCGGGGAGCTGTTTTTT CASREGAGSGELFF
TRBD1 TRBJ1-2 NA TRBV29-1 TGCAGCGTTGAAGAGAAGTCGGGACAGGCAAACTATGGCTACACCTTC CSVEEKSGQANYGYTF
NA TRBJ2-3 few TRBV28 TGTGCCAGCAGCCGCACAGATACGCAGTATTTT CASSRTDTQYF
TRBD2 TRBJ2-4 NA TRBV15 TGTGCCACCAGCAGACCCGCCCCGGGGAGGGGAAGCAAAAACATTCAGTACTTC CATSRPAPGRGSKNIQYF
NA TRBJ1-5 NA TRBV25-1 TGTGCCAGCAGTGACGCGGGGAGGAACAATCAGCCCCAGCATTTT CASSDAGRNNQPQHF
NA TRBJ2-2 few TRBV19 TGTGCCAGTAGTATAGGGCAGGCGAACACCGGGGAGCTGTTTTTT CASSIGQANTGELFF
NA TRBJ2-3 NA TRBV7-3 TGTGCCAGCAGCACCCGTAAAACAGATACGCAGTATTTT CASSTRKTDTQYF
NA TRBJ1-1 NA TRBV10-3 TGTGCCATCACCGCGACAGCTATGAACACTGAAGCTTTCTTT CAITATAMNTEAFF
NA TRBJ1-1 NA TRBV7-9 TGTGCCAGCAGGCAAACAGGGAACACTGAAGCTTTCTTT CASRQTGNTEAFF
NA TRBJ2-7 NA TRBV7-9 TGTGCCAGCAGCTTAGGAGGAGCCGTGATCGAGCAGTACTTC CASSLGGAVIEQYF
NA TRBJ2-7 NA TRBV11-2 TGTGCCAGCAGCTTAAAACAGCTCTTCTACGAGCAGTACTTC CASSLKQLFYEQYF
TRBD2 TRBJ2-7 NA TRBV5-4 TGTGCCAGCAGCTTGGTGGTGGCTAGCGGGAGCTACGAGCAGTACTTC CASSLVVASGSYEQYF
TRBD1 TRBJ1-2 NA TRBV28 TGTGCCAGCAGTTCCCCCGGACAGGGCTACTATGGCTACACCTTC CASSSPGQGYYGYTF